Listed here are 14 T cell receptor beta chains from one sample, sequenced in a study of long-term antiretroviral therapy in people with HIV. Runs used v3.0 of the immunoSEQ assay and were done at survey level. Data came from immunoSEQ multiplex PCR; TCRdb stores just in-frame clones and leaves some out. Of roughly 12,000 clones listed, 65% to 85% are singletons. The sequences come from unsorted PBMCs, collected 0.8 years before starting antiretroviral therapy. These receptors all stem from a middle-aged woman with HIV.

In this sample, this clone turned up once. This chain joins TRBV27 and TRBJ2-1; D is unresolved. The CDR3 is made up of 13 amino acids. V shed 5 bases and J shed 4 bases, with 9 bases lying between them. Germline CDR1 reads MNHEY; CDR2 reads SMNVEV (reference sequence). CDR3 in DNA: TGTGCCAGCAGTCCTAAAAAGTACAATGAGCAGTTCTTC. It codes for CASSPKKYNEQFF.

This clone was recorded a few times. The J gene is TRBJ2-7, the V gene TRBV6-6; D not certain. Between the trimmed V and J ends, which lost 5 bases and 5 bases, there was a span of 13 bases. CDR1 and CDR2 (germline): MNHNY, SVGAGI (reference sequence). This CDR3 comprises 13 residues. The CDR3 DNA is TGTGCCAGCAGTACCCAGACCGGCCACGAGCAGTACTTC. The encoded protein is CASSTQTGHEQYF.

This clone has more than one count but fewer than ten. The chain carries TRBV4-2 and TRBJ2-5; 8 bases match TRBD1. V dropped 4 bases and J dropped 2; count of bases not matched to a gene: 6. The CDR3 length is 15 residues. Germline loops: CDR1 LGHNA, CDR2 YNFKEQ. CDR3 sequence reads: CASSLKTGAQETQYF. The CDR3 DNA follows: TGTGCCAGCAGCCTGAAGACAGGGGCACAAGAGACCCAGTACTTC.

The chain links TRBV2 to TRBJ2-7, with D perhaps given as TRBD1 or TRBD2 (5 bases each). From germline, CDR1 is SNHLY and CDR2 FYNNEI. This CDR3 comprises 14 residues. V lost 8 bases and J 1 base, leaving 15 bases between the germline ends. CDR3 protein: CASGRRDRSYEQYF. The CDR3 coding sequence is TGTGCCAGCGGACGCCGGGACCGGTCCTACGAGCAGTACTTC. Drawing the rest from reference TRBV2 and TRBJ2-7, the complete variable domain is EPEVTQTPSHQVTQMGQEVILRCVPISNHLYFYWYRQILGQKVEFLVSFYNNEISEKSEIFDDQFSVERPDGSNFTLKIRSTKLEDSAMYFCASGRRDRSYEQYFGPGTRLTVT.

This chain links TRBV4-3 with TRBJ2-1; D might be TRBD2 (6 bases). The germline V gene has CDR1 LGHNA and CDR2 YSLEER. The CDR3 is 13 residues long. Trimming cost V 0 bases and J 9 bases, with 9 bases left between them. The CDR3 sequence: CASSQDLAFEQFF. CDR3 DNA: TGCGCCAGCAGCCAAGACCTAGCGTTTGAGCAGTTCTTC.

The chain is built from TRBV5-4 and TRBJ2-3, with D unresolved. The CDR3 runs 16 residues. Germline V lookup: CDR1 SGHNT, CDR2 YYREEE (reference sequence). V was clipped by 7 bases and J by 0 bases, with 18 bases between them. CDR3 nucleotide sequence: TGTGCCAGCGCTCTTCGAGCCGGACCTAGCACAGATACGCAGTATTTT. Encoded protein: CASALRAGPSTDTQYF.

This chain joins TRBV7-2 and TRBJ2-7; tentatively, D is TRBD1 (6 bases). The CDR3 sequence is 17 residues long. The V end was cut by 1 base, the J end by 2 bases, with 18 bases between. CDR1 is SGHTA, CDR2 FQGNSA, per germline. Written as DNA, the CDR3 is TGTGCCAGCAGCTTAGGGGGCTCACCGGGACACCCCTACGAGCAGTACTTC. This encodes CASSLGGSPGHPYEQYF.

This chain links TRBV10-3 with TRBJ2-1, with 7 nucleotides matching TRBD2. Germline values: CDR1 ENHRY, CDR2 SYGVKD. Unmatched junction bases numbered 2, after V lost 2 bases and J lost 4 bases. This CDR3 is built from 14 residues. Here the CDR3 DNA reads TGTGCCATCAGTGAGGCGGGAGAGTACAATGAGCAGTTCTTC. Amino acid sequence: CAISEAGEYNEQFF.

The V call is TRBV6-5, the J call TRBJ2-7; D is uncertain. Germline V gene sequence: CDR1 MNHEY, CDR2 SVGAGI. V lost 6 bases and J 7 bases, leaving 10 bases between the germline ends. The CDR3 loop spans 11 amino acids. The DNA for the CDR3 is TGTGCCAGCAGATTTGGCCTGGAGCAGTACTTC. This translates into CASRFGLEQYF.

This chain links TRBV15 with TRBJ1-5; TRBD1 might be the D (5 bases). Germline V CDR1 and CDR2: LNHNV, YYDKDF (reference sequence). The CDR3 is 15 amino acids. Trimming cost V 0 bases and J 5 bases, with 11 bases left between them. The CDR3 loop is CATSRDRGRDQPQHF. In DNA form, the CDR3 reads TGTGCCACCAGCAGAGATAGGGGTAGGGATCAGCCCCAGCATTTT.

This rearrangement joins TRBV6-5 to TRBJ1-2, with 7 bases fitting TRBD1. CDR3 size: 15 residues. Trimming cost V 0 bases and J 4 bases; bases outside gene matches: 5. Germline-derived CDR1 and CDR2 are MNHEY and SVGAGI. Written as DNA, the CDR3 is TGTGCCAGCAGTTACTCTGGACAGGCCAGCTATGGCTACACCTTC. Protein: CASSYSGQASYGYTF.

V is TRBV6-5 and J is TRBJ1-1, with D possibly TRBD1 on 5 matching bases. The CDR3 sequence is 13 residues long. Trimming took 8 bases from V and 0 from J, leaving 10 bases between them. The germline V gene has CDR1 MNHEY and CDR2 SVGAGI. The CDR3 coding sequence is TGTGCCAGCCGGTCGGGGCTGAACACTGAAGCTTTCTTT. This codes for CASRSGLNTEAFF.

V gene TRBV2 combines with J gene TRBJ1-4; 9 positions match TRBD1. Germline-derived CDR1 and CDR2 are SNHLY and FYNNEI. The CDR3 is 13 amino acids. The V gene end was trimmed by 6 bases and the J gene end by 7 bases; junction bases not matched to a gene: 3. CDR3 DNA: TGTGCCAGCAGCACAGGGGGCGGTGAAAAACTGTTTTTT. Its translation is CASSTGGGEKLFF.

This clone has only a few counts. J is TRBJ2-1 and V is TRBV6-1, with 10 bases identical to TRBD2. The CDR3 totals 15 residues. The germline V gene has CDR1 MNHNS and CDR2 SASEGT. The ends lost 1 base at V and 4 bases at J; junction bases unmatched: 1. For the CDR3, the DNA is TGTGCCAGCAGTGAAGGGACTAGCGGATACAATGAGCAGTTCTTC. This sequence encodes CASSEGTSGYNEQFF.